This passage covers 9 T cell receptor beta chains from one sample sequenced in a study of T cell responses to AZD1222 COVID-19 vaccine. Measured with immunoSEQ multiplex PCR; TCRdb has only the in-frame clones, and not every one. The sample has approximately 74,000 clones, 83% seen once. Source: peripheral blood, taken 28 days after the second AZD1222 dose. These TCRs come from an adult who received the AZD1222 COVID-19 vaccine.

The rearrangement joins TRBV12-5 to TRBJ1-1; D gene ambiguous. Germline loops: CDR1 LGHNT, CDR2 FRNRAP. V was pared by 5 bases and J by 1 base, with 11 bases between. The CDR3 sequence is 14 residues long. The DNA of the CDR3 is TGTGCTAGTGGTCACGCGGGATGGAACACTGAAGCTTTCTTT. Residues: CASGHAGWNTEAFF.

This chain joins TRBV7-9 and TRBJ1-4; D call uncertain. CDR1 SEHNR and CDR2 FQNEAQ come from the germline V gene (reference sequence). CDR3 length: 14 residues. Deletions cut 3 bases from V and 0 bases from J, with 5 bases between. CDR3 DNA sequence: TGTGCCAGCAGCTTCGTAACAACTAATGAAAAACTGTTTTTT. Protein product: CASSFVTTNEKLFF.

CDR3 region: CASSKENQPLYGYTF. As DNA, the CDR3 is TGTGCCAGCAGCAAAGAGAACCAACCCCTCTATGGCTACACCTTC. The chain has TRBV21-1 and TRBJ1-2. TRBV21-1 is annotated as a pseudogene. This CDR3 has 15 residues.

The V gene is TRBV27, the J gene TRBJ1-2; unclear D gene. In germline, CDR1 is MNHEY, CDR2 SMNVEV (reference sequence). Trimming cost V 3 bases and J 8 bases, with 13 bases left between them. The CDR3 loop spans 13 amino acids. The CDR3 sequence is CASSFGGPEGYTF. The DNA of the CDR3 is TGTGCCAGCAGTTTTGGCGGGCCCGAGGGCTACACCTTC.

The V call is TRBV11-3, the J call TRBJ1-1; 9 positions match TRBD1. The CDR3 has 15 amino acids. Germline CDR1 is SGHNT and CDR2 is YENEEA. Trimming cost V 10 bases and J 5 bases; bases outside gene matches: 14. DNA for the CDR3: TGTGCCACCAACCCTGGACAGGGGCGAGGGACTGAAGCTTTCTTT. It yields the protein CATNPGQGRGTEAFF.

Of note for this clone: One junction end disagrees with the germline gene, perhaps due to a read error. The V gene is TRBV5-1, the J gene TRBJ1-1; 7 bases are shared with TRBD1. This CDR3 has 13 amino acids. Germline V gene sequence: CDR1 SGHRS, CDR2 YFSETQ. The CDR3 region has the DNA TGCGCCAGCAGCGAGGTGGAGGGGGCTGAGGCTTTCTTT. It codes for CASSEVEGAEAFF.

CDR3 in DNA: TGTGCCAGCAGTTCAGGGGGTGGACACGGGGAGCTGTTTTTT. Protein product: CASSSGGGHGELFF. The J gene is TRBJ2-2, the V gene TRBV27; 7 bases map to TRBD1. CDR1 and CDR2 from the germline V gene are MNHEY and SMNVEV (reference sequence). The V and J ends lost 4 bases and 7 bases, in that order; junction bases with no gene match: 6. The CDR3 runs 14 residues.

This clone occurred a few times. The chain couples TRBV5-8 to TRBJ2-3, with a weak D call TRBD2 (6 bases). Trimming took 3 bases from V and 0 from J, leaving 14 bases between them. The CDR3 spans 16 residues. Germline assignment: CDR1 SGHTS and CDR2 YDEGEE. CDR3 region: CASSSALASSTDTQYF. The CDR3 coding sequence is TGTGCCAGCAGCTCCGCCCTAGCGTCTAGCACAGATACGCAGTATTTT.

The gene calls are TRBV6-5 and TRBJ1-4; no clear D gene. This CDR3 contains 12 residues. Germline V lookup: CDR1 MNHEY, CDR2 SVGAGI. V was pared by 2 bases and J by 14 bases, with 12 bases between. The chain's CDR3 is CASSYPPVGLFF. Here the CDR3 DNA reads TGTGCCAGCAGTTACCCCCCTGTCGGGCTGTTTTTT.